The source of this TCR beta chain is a study of CD8 T cells in ankylosing spondylitis. Study results and limitations: Clones tied to disease were said to be significantly enriched in matched ankylosing spondylitis synovial fluid. Prior literature has documented some motif variants in synovial fluid and blood from reactive arthritis.

This clonotype was picked up many times. The antigen is unknown. Library preparation for TCR beta used quantitative 5'-RACE with molecular barcodes. TCRdb recomputed calls from the 5' RACE reads with MiXCR, one row per CDR3 protein. Of around 140,000 distinct CDR3 sequences detected, roughly 11% appear once; the ten largest clones hold roughly 4%. V was clipped by 6 bases and J by 5 bases, with 19 bases between them. Germline loops: CDR1 DFQATT, CDR2 SNEGSKA (reference sequence). This CDR3 has 14 residues. This TCR was sampled from a female donor with ankylosing spondylitis or in good health (not recorded which). The rearrangement joins TRBV20-1 to TRBJ1-2; weak D call: TRBD1 (6 bases). Input material: blood, either unsorted or a sorted T cell fraction (not recorded which). CDR3 bases: TGCAGTGCGAGGAGATCCGGGACACCGTATGGCTACACCTTC. This gives the protein CSARRSGTPYGYTF.